Listed below are T cell receptor beta chains from one sample, sequenced in a study of PD-1 blockade in classical Hodgkin lymphoma. Profiling relied on immunoSEQ multiplex PCR, and the TCRdb table lists in-frame clones only, not all of them. The profile covers roughly 15,000 clones, with roughly four fifths appearing a single time and 20% to 25% taken by the ten largest. Sequencing was performed on peripheral blood mononuclear cells (PBMCs), taken at baseline. These receptor sequences come from a human donor with classical Hodgkin lymphoma. Both conserved end residues are part of each CDR3. Fields, in order: D gene, J gene, clone size, V gene, CDR3 DNA, CDR3 protein. The D gene is left open where the match is weak. The size of a clone is reported for some rows only, either as once, few or many, or as a class for expanded clones.

D: .; J: TRBJ2-7; size: .; V: TRBV7-2; DNA: TGTGCCAGCAGCTTAGACCGTCCCTACGAGCAGTACTTC; CDR3: CASSLDRPYEQYF
D: .; J: TRBJ1-1; size: .; V: TRBV28; DNA: TGTGCCAGCAGGCGGGTCGGGACTGAAGCTTTCTTT; CDR3: CASRRVGTEAFF
D: TRBD2; J: TRBJ2-3; size: .; V: TRBV28; DNA: TGTGCCAGCAAATGGGGGGGAAGGCCTACGCAGTATTTT; CDR3: CASKWGGRPTQYF
D: .; J: TRBJ1-3; size: .; V: TRBV29-1; DNA: TGCAGCGTTGAAGGGACCGGGACGCCGAGTAGCTCTGGAAACACCATATATTTT; CDR3: CSVEGTGTPSSSGNTIYF
D: .; J: TRBJ1-2; size: .; V: TRBV19; DNA: TGTGCCAGTCTCGGGAGGGGTTCGAACTATGGCTACACCTTC; CDR3: CASLGRGSNYGYTF
D: .; J: TRBJ2-2; size: .; V: TRBV5-1; DNA: TGCGCCAGCAGCTTGTACGGGGAGAACACCGGGGAGCTGTTTTTT; CDR3: CASSLYGENTGELFF
D: .; J: TRBJ2-1; size: .; V: TRBV5-1; DNA: TGCGCCAGCAGCCCCCTAGCGCTTAGCTCCTACAATGAGCAGTTCTTC; CDR3: CASSPLALSSYNEQFF
D: .; J: TRBJ1-5; size: .; V: TRBV29-1; DNA: TGCAGCGTTGGGCCGGGTAGCAATCAGCCCCAGCATTTT; CDR3: CSVGPGSNQPQHF
D: .; J: TRBJ2-4; size: .; V: TRBV7-2; DNA: TGTGCCAGCAGCATGGGAGAGGCCAAAAACATTCAGCACTTC; CDR3: CASSMGEAKNIQHF
D: TRBD1; J: TRBJ1-1; size: medium-sized; V: TRBV11-3; DNA: TGTGCCAGCAGCTCCGGGACAGGGCACACTGAAGCTTTCTTT; CDR3: CASSSGTGHTEAFF
D: .; J: TRBJ1-5; size: .; V: TRBV2; DNA: TGTGCCAGCAGAGGCCTGAATCAGCCCCAGCATTTT; CDR3: CASRGLNQPQHF
D: TRBD1; J: TRBJ1-1; size: .; V: TRBV7-9; DNA: TGTGCCAGCAGCTCCGGGACAGTAATGAACACTGAAGCTTTCTTT; CDR3: CASSSGTVMNTEAFF
D: .; J: TRBJ2-7; size: .; V: TRBV6-6; DNA: TGTGCCAGCAGTTACTACGGCTCCTACGAGCAGTACTTC; CDR3: CASSYYGSYEQYF
D: .; J: TRBJ2-1; size: once; V: TRBV9; DNA: TGTGCCAGCAGCCAGAGCGGGTCCCCCTACAATGAGCAGTTCTTC; CDR3: CASSQSGSPYNEQFF
D: .; J: TRBJ2-5; size: once; V: TRBV5-4; DNA: TGTGCCAGCAGCTTGGGGGCAGCGAGGCAAGAGACCCAGTACTTC; CDR3: CASSLGAARQETQYF
D: .; J: TRBJ2-4; size: once; V: TRBV28; DNA: TGTGCCAGCAGTTCCCCCCGGGACTTAAACATTCAGTACTTC; CDR3: CASSSPRDLNIQYF
D: TRBD1; J: TRBJ1-5; size: once; V: TRBV28; DNA: TGTGCCAGCAGTTTCCGAGACAGGGAGGGTCAGCCCCAGCATTTT; CDR3: CASSFRDREGQPQHF
D: .; J: TRBJ2-2; size: .; V: TRBV19; DNA: TGTGCCAGTAGTTTCCTAGCCGGGGAGCTGTTTTTT; CDR3: CASSFLAGELFF
D: .; J: TRBJ1-5; size: .; V: TRBV7-2; DNA: TGTGCCAGCAGCGTAGACAGGAACAATCAGCCCCAGCATTTT; CDR3: CASSVDRNNQPQHF
D: .; J: TRBJ2-7; size: .; V: TRBV4-1; DNA: TGCGCCAGCAGCCAAGCAAGCGGACCCTACGAGCAGTACTTC; CDR3: CASSQASGPYEQYF
D: .; J: TRBJ1-2; size: few; V: TRBV5-8; DNA: TGTGCCAGCAGCTTGGGACAGATAAACTATGGCTACACCTTC; CDR3: CASSLGQINYGYTF
D: .; J: TRBJ2-7; size: .; V: TRBV5-6; DNA: TGTGCCAGCAGCCTAAGTAACGAGCAGTACTTC; CDR3: CASSLSNEQYF
D: TRBD1; J: TRBJ2-7; size: .; V: TRBV7-2; DNA: TGTGCCAGCAGCTTAGCGGGGACAGACTCCTACGAGCAGTACTTC; CDR3: CASSLAGTDSYEQYF
D: .; J: TRBJ1-2; size: few; V: TRBV28; DNA: TGTGCCAGCAGTTTGTGGGGCGCGTACTATGGCTACACCTTC; CDR3: CASSLWGAYYGYTF
D: TRBD2; J: TRBJ2-5; size: once; V: TRBV7-8; DNA: TGTGCCAGCAGTCTACTAGCGGGGGGGTACCAAGAGACCCAGTACTTC; CDR3: CASSLLAGGYQETQYF
D: .; J: TRBJ1-1; size: .; V: TRBV6-5; DNA: TGTGCCAGCAGTTCTCACCCAACCGACACTGAAGCTTTCTTT; CDR3: CASSSHPTDTEAFF